This passage covers 7 T cell receptor beta chains from one sample sequenced in a study of T cell changes during pregnancy in multiple sclerosis. Here immunoSEQ multiplex PCR was the method, and the copy in TCRdb shows in-frame clones only, minus some. The sample includes around 99,000 clones, roughly 92% of them seen just once. Sequencing was performed on peripheral blood, taken in the third trimester of pregnancy. Receptor source: a female donor in good health, enrolled as a control in a pregnancy study.

The CDR3 protein is CASGQTNYGYTF. The CDR3 DNA reads TGCGCCAGCGGACAGACAAACTATGGCTACACCTTC. The chain has TRBV4-3 and TRBJ1-2; D perhaps matches TRBD1 (6 bases). The CDR3 runs to 12 residues. In germline, CDR1 is LGHNA, CDR2 YSLEER. The V and J ends lost 8 bases and 2 bases respectively, with 9 bases between them.

V is TRBV5-1 and J is TRBJ1-6; TRBD1 aligns across 7 bases. V gave up 0 bases and J gave up 10 bases; unmatched junction bases: 10. Germline V CDR1 and CDR2: SGHRS, YFSETQ. The length of the CDR3 is 16 residues. The chain's CDR3 is CASSLGQGGFGSPLHF. CDR3 DNA sequence: TGCGCCAGCAGCTTGGGACAGGGCGGTTTCGGATCACCCCTCCACTTT.

The gene calls are TRBV15 and TRBJ1-4; the D gene is possibly TRBD1 (6 bases). The germline V gene encodes CDR1 LNHNV and CDR2 YYDKDF (reference sequence). The CDR3 contains 14 residues. Trimming removed 1 base from V and 7 bases from J, with 10 bases in between. The CDR3 here is CATSRGLTGEKLFF. For the CDR3, the DNA is TGTGCCACCAGCAGAGGGTTGACAGGTGAAAAACTGTTTTTT.

This clone was found a few times. The chain couples TRBV5-4 to TRBJ1-4; D may be TRBD1 (5 bases). The CDR3 extends over 12 amino acids. V was trimmed by 10 bases and J by 4 bases, leaving 11 bases between them. Germline values: CDR1 SGHNT, CDR2 YYREEE (reference sequence). CDR3 DNA: TGTGCCTTCCAGGGCCTTAATGAAAAACTGTTTTTT. This translates into CAFQGLNEKLFF.

V and J are TRBV13 and TRBJ2-7; 16 nucleotides line up with TRBD2. The CDR3 covers 18 residues. CDR1 and CDR2 (germline): PRHDT, FYEKMQ (reference sequence). With 5 bases clipped from V and 3 bases from J, the junction kept 10 bases outside the gene matches. The CDR3 protein is CASSPLGLAGGKLYEQYF. In DNA form, the CDR3 reads TGTGCCAGCAGCCCACTGGGACTAGCGGGGGGGAAGCTCTACGAGCAGTACTTC.

CDR3 DNA sequence: TGTGCCAGCAGCTTAGTCTTGGGGCGGACAGGGTTTGCCTCTGGGGCCAACGTCCTGACTTTC. This gives the protein CASSLVLGRTGFASGANVLTF. V usage is TRBV7-8 and J usage is TRBJ2-6, with 8 bases fitting TRBD1. The CDR3 sequence is 21 residues long. The trim removed 1 base at V and 0 bases at J, leaving 14 bases unmatched. Looked up from germline, CDR1 is SGHVS and CDR2 is FQNEAQ. Based on the CDR3 plus reference TRBV7-8 and TRBJ2-6, the full variable domain is GAGVSQSPRYKVAKRGQDVALRCDPISGHVSLFWYQQALGQGPEFLTYFQNEAQLDKSGLPSDRFFAERPEGSVSTLKIQRTQQEDSAVYLCASSLVLGRTGFASGANVLTFGAGSRLTVL.

The V gene is TRBV12-5, the J gene TRBJ1-1; 7 positions agree with TRBD1. The CDR3 is 17 residues long. V shed 6 bases, J shed 5 bases, and the junction held 18 bases outside the gene matches. Germline values: CDR1 LGHNT, CDR2 FRNRAP. Written as DNA, the CDR3 is TGTGCTAGTGGGGGGGATGAGGGGGCGAGGGGAAAAACTGAAGCTTTCTTT. Translation gives CASGGDEGARGKTEAFF. The variable domain in full, with the rest retrieved from reference TRBV12-5 and TRBJ1-1, is DARVTQTPRHKVTEMGQEVTMRCQPILGHNTVFWYRQTMMQGLELLAYFRNRAPLDDSGMPKDRFSAEMPDATLATLKIQPSEPRDSAVYFCASGGDEGARGKTEAFFGQGTRLTVV.